The clone carrying this TCR beta chain was seen a few times. The antigen remains undetermined. This sample is drawn from a study of CD8 T cells in ankylosing spondylitis. The TCR beta libraries were generated through quantitative 5'-RACE incorporating molecular barcodes. From the 5' RACE reads, TCRdb called clonotypes with MiXCR, one entry per CDR3 protein. The top ten hold 0.85% to 1.3% of the sample, which has approximately 400,000 distinct CDR3 sequences, approximately 17% seen once. CDR3 length: 16 residues. V shed 2 bases, J shed 0 bases, and the junction held 3 bases outside the gene matches. Germline CDR1 SGHNT, CDR2 YENEEA. Findings of the study overall: Relatively rare in peripheral blood, disease-linked clones were also CD8+. A TCR beta motif of eight highly homologous variants appeared characteristic of ankylosing spondylitis blood. In the blood and synovial fluid of reactive arthritis, some motif variants had been previously reported.

V gene TRBV11-3 combines with J gene TRBJ2-1; 8 bases line up with TRBD2. This clonotype was obtained from a male donor with ankylosing spondylitis. Sequencing used blood, either unsorted or a sorted T cell fraction (not recorded which). The DNA of the CDR3 is TGTGCCAGCAGCTTAATCCGGGGGGGCTCCTACAATGAGCAGTTCTTC. Amino acid sequence: CASSLIRGGSYNEQFF.